The 4 T cell receptor beta chains below all came from one sample that was sequenced in a study of T cell repertoires in cytomegalovirus infection. Each CDR3 protein gets one entry after TCRdb re-called the reads with MiXCR. The table shows about 830,000 distinct CDR3 sequences, with approximately 32% occurring only once. No antigen has been assigned to these receptors. This material consisted of cultured CD8+ T cells from PBMCs, taken from culture after CMV antigen stimulation. Receptors were obtained from a human donor in good health (CMV status not recorded). Some clones in this sample may be carry-over from other donors' samples.

There are many counts of this clonotype. The gene calls are TRBV6-5 and TRBJ1-3; 9 bases align to TRBD1. CDR1 is MNHEY, CDR2 SVGAGI, per germline. The V and J ends lost 4 bases and 13 bases, in that order; junction bases with no gene match: 2. The CDR3 spans 11 residues. The CDR3 region has the DNA TGTGCCAGCAGTTCCGGGACAGGGATATATTTT. Translation: CASSSGTGIYF.

The V call is TRBV10-3, the J call TRBJ1-2; 9 bases line up with TRBD1. This CDR3 comprises 15 residues. Germline V CDR1 and CDR2: ENHRY, SYGVKD. Unmatched junction bases numbered 12, after V lost 11 bases and J lost 2 bases. DNA for the CDR3: TGTGCCGTCGGACAGGGGATAGTTTTGAACTATGGCTACACCTTC. Its protein product is CAVGQGIVLNYGYTF.

The chain links TRBV5-1 to TRBJ1-2, with D uncertain. With 4 bases removed from V and 0 bases from J, the gap between germline ends came to 7 bases. The CDR3 runs to 13 residues. CDR1 is SGHRS and CDR2 is YFSETQ in the germline V gene. The CDR3, as DNA: TGCGCCAGCAGCGAAGTTCCTAACTATGGCTACACCTTC. It translates to CASSEVPNYGYTF.

The V and J genes are TRBV15 and TRBJ1-1; D is ambiguous. Trimming took 5 bases from V and 5 from J, leaving 12 bases between them. The CDR3 loop spans 13 amino acids. Per germline, CDR1 LNHNV and CDR2 YYDKDF (reference sequence). The CDR3 DNA sequence: TGTGCCACCAGCCCATCGCTGGGTACTGAAGCTTTCTTT. Translating gives CATSPSLGTEAFF. The full variable domain, its missing parts supplied by reference TRBV15 and TRBJ1-1, is DAMVIQNPRYQVTQFGKPVTLSCSQTLNHNVMYWYQQKSSQAPKLLFHYYDKDFNNEADTPDNFQSRRPNTSFCFLDIRSPGLGDTAMYLCATSPSLGTEAFFGQGTRLTVV.